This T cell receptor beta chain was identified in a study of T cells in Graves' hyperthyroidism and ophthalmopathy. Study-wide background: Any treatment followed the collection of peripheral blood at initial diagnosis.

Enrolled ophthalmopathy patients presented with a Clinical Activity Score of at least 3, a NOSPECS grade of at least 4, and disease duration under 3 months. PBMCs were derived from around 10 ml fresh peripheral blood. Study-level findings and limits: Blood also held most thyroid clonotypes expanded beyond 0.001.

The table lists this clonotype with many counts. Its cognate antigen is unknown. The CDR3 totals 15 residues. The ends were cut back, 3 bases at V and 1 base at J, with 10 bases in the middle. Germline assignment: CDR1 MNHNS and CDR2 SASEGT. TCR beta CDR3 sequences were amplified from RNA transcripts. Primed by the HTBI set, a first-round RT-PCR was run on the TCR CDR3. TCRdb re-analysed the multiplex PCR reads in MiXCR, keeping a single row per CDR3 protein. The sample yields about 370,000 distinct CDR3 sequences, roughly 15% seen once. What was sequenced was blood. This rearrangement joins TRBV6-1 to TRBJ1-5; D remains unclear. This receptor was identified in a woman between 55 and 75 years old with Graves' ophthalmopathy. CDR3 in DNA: TGTGCCAGCAGTGAGGGAAGTGGAAGCAATCAGCCCCAGCATTTT. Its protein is CASSEGSGSNQPQHF.